This is a list of T cell receptor beta chains from one sample in a study of identical twins. TCRdb recomputed calls from the 5' RACE reads with MiXCR, one row per CDR3 protein. The sample carries roughly 1.6 million distinct CDR3 sequences, around a third recorded once. The sequenced sample was cord blood. All receptors derive from a newborn girl in good health. Both conserved end residues are part of each CDR3. Fields, in order: V gene, clone size, D gene, J gene, CDR3 DNA, CDR3 protein. The D gene is left open where the match is weak. Clone size is shown for a subset of rows, as once, few, many or a class of expanded clone.

>TRBV6-2/TRBV6-3|NA|NA|TRBJ2-7
TGTGCCAGCAGTTATCGGCAATTCTGCGAGCAGTACTTC
CASSYRQFCEQYF
>TRBV5-1|few|NA|TRBJ2-7
TGCGCCAGCAGCTTGAGAACGGAGGGATTTTACGAGCAGTACTTC
CASSLRTEGFYEQYF
>TRBV4-1|NA|NA|TRBJ2-5
TGCGCCAGCAGCCAACGGACTAAAGAGGAGACCCAGTACTTC
CASSQRTKEETQYF
>TRBV29-1|many|NA|TRBJ2-7
TGCAGCGTTGTGGGGCCAATTCACTACGAGCAGTACTTC
CSVVGPIHYEQYF
>TRBV7-2|few|TRBD1|TRBJ1-2
TGTGCCAGCAGCTTCCCACCTGGGACAGGCTATGGCTACACCTTC
CASSFPPGTGYGYTF
>TRBV10-3|NA|NA|TRBJ1-5
TGTGCCATCAGCGAGGGGGAGACGGGACAGCCCCAGCATTTT
CAISEGETGQPQHF
>TRBV28|NA|TRBD1|TRBJ1-6
TGTGCCAGCGGGCCAGGGGGTAATTCACCCCTCCACTTT
CASGPGGNSPLHF
>TRBV7-9|NA|NA|TRBJ2-7
TGTGTCAGCAGCTCTTCAAGCTCCTACGAGCAGTACTTC
CVSSSSSSYEQYF
>TRBV28|few|NA|TRBJ1-2
TGTGCCACCACCGGGGGCTATGGCTACACCTTC
CATTGGYGYTF
>TRBV20-1|few|TRBD1|TRBJ2-2
TGCAGTGCAATAATCCCGGGACAGGGGAGGACCGGGGAGCTGTTTTTT
CSAIIPGQGRTGELFF
>TRBV5-1|many|TRBD2|TRBJ2-3
TGCGCCAGCAGCTTGCGGGGGGACACAGATACGCAGTATTTT
CASSLRGDTDTQYF
>TRBV7-2|NA|TRBD2|TRBJ2-7
TGTGCCAGCAGCTTAAGGGGACTAGTCTCCTACGAGCAGTACTTC
CASSLRGLVSYEQYF
>TRBV2|NA|NA|TRBJ2-7
TGTGCCAGCAGTACTGGCAGCTTTGGGTACTTC
CASSTGSFGYF
>TRBV7-2|NA|TRBD2|TRBJ2-3
TGTGCCAGCAGCTCCTGGCGGGGGGGCACAGATACGCAGTATTTT
CASSSWRGGTDTQYF
>TRBV4-2|NA|TRBD2|TRBJ2-2
TGTGCCAGCAGCCCCAGGACTAGCGGGAGGGCTCTAACCGGGGAGCTGTTTTTT
CASSPRTSGRALTGELFF
>TRBV6-1|many|NA|TRBJ1-2
TGTGCCAGCAGTGAAGCTTCCGGATCCTATGGCTACACCTTC
CASSEASGSYGYTF
>TRBV6-1|NA|TRBD1|TRBJ1-5
TGTGCCAGCAGTGAACAGGGGGCGAATAGCAATCAGCCCCAGCATTTT
CASSEQGANSNQPQHF
>TRBV29-1|NA|TRBD2|TRBJ2-7
TGCAGCGTTTTAAAGCGGGAGGTACGGACTAGCTACGAGCAGTACTTC
CSVLKREVRTSYEQYF
>TRBV7-9|NA|TRBD2|TRBJ2-1
TGTGCCAGCAGTCCCCGTCGGGCTAGCGGAGATAATGAGCAGTTCTTC
CASSPRRASGDNEQFF
>TRBV5-1|few|TRBD1|TRBJ1-4
TGCGCCAGCAGCGGAGGGGACAGGTCTAATGAAAAACTGTTTTTT
CASSGGDRSNEKLFF
>TRBV27|few|NA|TRBJ1-2
TGTGCCAGCAGTTCTCTAGGGCTACGGTATGGCTACACCTTC
CASSSLGLRYGYTF
>TRBV5-1|many|TRBD1|TRBJ2-1
TGTGCCAGCAGCTTGGGGACAGGGAGTTACAATGAGCAGTTCTTC
CASSLGTGSYNEQFF
>TRBV20-1|few|TRBD1|TRBJ2-7
TGCAGTGCTCCCCCGGGACAGGGAGTTTACGAGCAGTACTTC
CSAPPGQGVYEQYF
>TRBV20-1|NA|NA|TRBJ2-5
TGCACTTATTTGGGGGGCCGCTTCTACAATGAGCAGTACTTC
CTYLGGRFYNEQYF
>TRBV4-2|few|TRBD2|TRBJ2-5
TGTGCCAGCAGCCAAGTTATTAGCGGGAGACGTCGAGGAGAGACCCAGTACTTC
CASSQVISGRRRGETQYF
>TRBV29-1|NA|TRBD1|TRBJ1-2
TGCAGCGTTGAAGATCTCTATGACAGGGGCTATGGCTACACCTTC
CSVEDLYDRGYGYTF
>TRBV20-1|NA|TRBD1|TRBJ2-2
TGCAGTGCTGGGACAGCGAACACCGGGGAGCTGTTTTTT
CSAGTANTGELFF
>TRBV5-1|few|NA|TRBJ2-1
TGCGCCAGCAGCTTGGCCAAGGGGGGTGGGGACAATGAGCAGTTCTTC
CASSLAKGGGDNEQFF
>TRBV5-1|NA|NA|TRBJ2-1
TGCGCCAGCAGCACGGACAGCCACAATGAGCAGTTCTTC
CASSTDSHNEQFF
>TRBV20-1|NA|TRBD1|TRBJ1-5
TGCAGTGCTAGAGATCCGTTGACAGGGTATAGCAATCAGCCCCAGCATTTT
CSARDPLTGYSNQPQHF
>TRBV25-1|many|NA|TRBJ2-7
TGTGCCAGCAGTGCGGGACACACCTACGAGCAGTACTTC
CASSAGHTYEQYF
>TRBV6-5|few|TRBD1|TRBJ2-5
TGTGCCAGCAGTGGGGACAGGGGTCGTCAAGAGACCCAGTACTTC
CASSGDRGRQETQYF
>TRBV29-1|NA|NA|TRBJ1-2
TGCAGCGTTGACAGGGTTGAGGTTGGATATGGCTACACCTTC
CSVDRVEVGYGYTF
>TRBV19|NA|NA|TRBJ2-2
TGTGCCAGTAAGAACGGGGAGCTGTTTTTT
CASKNGELFF
>TRBV2|many|NA|TRBJ2-1
TGTGCCAGCAGTAAGCCCCCAGGGAGACCTTCCAATGAGCAGTTCTTC
CASSKPPGRPSNEQFF
>TRBV24-1|few|NA|TRBJ2-7
TGTGCCACCTCTCCGGGGACCAATGAGCAGTACTTC
CATSPGTNEQYF
>TRBV4-1|NA|NA|TRBJ1-5
TGCGCCAGCAGCCAACCGGGATATAGCAATCAGCCCCAGCATTTT
CASSQPGYSNQPQHF
>TRBV7-3|NA|NA|TRBJ1-2
TGTGCCAGCAGCTCGATTCCAGGGGAGTCTAACTATGGCTACACCTTC
CASSSIPGESNYGYTF
>TRBV20-1|NA|NA|TRBJ2-1
TGCGGCCCACGGGCGACTCAGGTCGATGAGCAGTTCTTC
CGPRATQVDEQFF
>TRBV29-1|few|TRBD1|TRBJ1-6
TGCAGCGTCCGACAGGGAGCCTATAATTCACCCCTCCACTTT
CSVRQGAYNSPLHF
>TRBV5-1|NA|NA|TRBJ2-7
TGCGCCAGCAGCGGCTTACTGGGGGGCTCCTACGAGCAGTACTTC
CASSGLLGGSYEQYF
>TRBV5-8|few|TRBD1|TRBJ1-6
TGTGCCAGCACCCTGTGGGGACAGGGAAACTCACCCCTCCACTTT
CASTLWGQGNSPLHF
>TRBV20-1|NA|TRBD1|TRBJ1-1
TGCAGTGCTAGAGATCGGTGGACAGGAGATGAAGCTTTCTTT
CSARDRWTGDEAFF
>TRBV3-1|NA|TRBD1|TRBJ1-2
TGTGCCAGCAGCCCGGGGACAGGGACAAGGGGCTACACCTTC
CASSPGTGTRGYTF
>TRBV2|NA|NA|TRBJ2-3
TGTGCCAGCAAGTCCCCAATTAGCACAGATACGCAGTATTTT
CASKSPISTDTQYF
>TRBV11-2|NA|TRBD2|TRBJ2-3
TGTGCCAGCACCTGGACTAGCGGGAGTGTAGATACGCAGTATTTT
CASTWTSGSVDTQYF
>TRBV6-5|few|NA|TRBJ1-1
TGTGCCAGCAGGGGGCTTAGCACTGAAGCTTTCTTT
CASRGLSTEAFF
>TRBV6-6|NA|TRBD1|TRBJ2-1
TGTGCCAGCAGTTTCAGGGGGCCTCCCTACAATGAGCAGTTCTTC
CASSFRGPPYNEQFF
>TRBV7-9|NA|NA|TRBJ2-4
TGTGCCAGCAGCTTATTGGAGGGGGGGGACATTCAGTACTTC
CASSLLEGGDIQYF
>TRBV27|NA|TRBD2|TRBJ2-7
TGTGCCGGCAGTCCATACTCCTTACTAGCGGGAGGATACGAGCAGTACTTC
CAGSPYSLLAGGYEQYF
>TRBV20-1|NA|NA|TRBJ2-5
TGCAGTGCTAGATCGACAGTCCGGGAGACCCAGTACTTC
CSARSTVRETQYF
>TRBV29-1|few|TRBD2|TRBJ2-3
TGCAGCCTTCCCGGGGGGGGGACCTACACAGATACGCAGTATTTT
CSLPGGGTYTDTQYF
>TRBV10-3|many|NA|TRBJ2-4
TGTGCCATCAGTGAGTCGAGGGGGAGAAACATTCAGTACTTC
CAISESRGRNIQYF
>TRBV20-1|NA|NA|TRBJ1-5
TGCAGTGCTAGAGACCCAGGGTGGGTCAATCAGCCCCAGCATTTT
CSARDPGWVNQPQHF
>TRBV3-1|NA|NA|TRBJ2-7
TGTGCCAGCAGCCAAGGGACGGCCAAGACCGAGCAGTACTTC
CASSQGTAKTEQYF
>TRBV7-8|NA|NA|TRBJ2-1
TGTGCCAGCAGCTTCCGGATAAGAGACAATGAGCAGTTCTTC
CASSFRIRDNEQFF
>TRBV5-1|few|NA|TRBJ1-4
TGCGCCAGCAGCTATAGCGGACGGAATGGTGGAAAACTGTTTTTT
CASSYSGRNGGKLFF
>TRBV4-1|NA|NA|TRBJ2-7
TGCGCCAGCAGCCCCGTGGACAGCTCCTACGAGCAGTACTTC
CASSPVDSSYEQYF
>TRBV3-1|few|TRBD2|TRBJ2-3
TGTGCCAGCAGCCAAGTCAGCGGGAGGGCCGGAAATACGCAGTATTTT
CASSQVSGRAGNTQYF
>TRBV6-6|few|TRBD1|TRBJ2-3
TGTGCCAGCAGCGACAGGGTGGCAGATACGCAGTATTTT
CASSDRVADTQYF